These T cell receptor beta chains were read from a single sample in a study of shared clonotypes between healthy human individuals. The table came from immunoSEQ multiplex PCR; TCRdb's copy has only in-frame clones and leaves some out. This table has hundreds of thousands of clones, 73% appearing once. Input material: memory CD4+ T cells sorted from blood. The receptor set was obtained from a woman in her twenties or thirties in good health. Both conserved end residues are part of each CDR3. The order of the fields is clone size, V gene, CDR3 length, D gene, J gene, CDR3 protein, CDR3 DNA. The D gene is left open where the match is weak. Size tells how often a clone was seen (once, few, many) or the class of an expanded clone, and some rows leave it out.

size: once
V: TRBV10-3
length: 15
D: NA
J: TRBJ1-1
CDR3: CAISASQSVNTEAFF
DNA: TGTGCCATCAGTGCCTCTCAATCAGTTAACACTGAAGCTTTCTTT

size: NA
V: TRBV7-6
length: 17
D: TRBD2
J: TRBJ2-1
CDR3: CASSTSGGSSSYNEQFF
DNA: TGTGCCAGCAGCACCTCCGGCGGGAGCAGCTCCTACAATGAGCAGTTCTTC

size: NA
V: TRBV6-6
length: 11
D: NA
J: TRBJ2-5
CDR3: CASGQQETQYF
DNA: TGTGCCAGCGGACAGCAAGAGACCCAGTACTTC

size: NA
V: TRBV7-2
length: 13
D: NA
J: TRBJ2-7
CDR3: CASYDTDPDEQYF
DNA: TGTGCGAGCTACGACACGGATCCGGACGAGCAGTACTTC

size: few
V: TRBV5-1
length: 17
D: TRBD1
J: TRBJ2-6
CDR3: CASSYGQGFSGANVLTF
DNA: TGCGCCAGCAGCTACGGACAGGGGTTCTCTGGGGCCAACGTCCTGACTTTC

size: NA
V: TRBV9
length: 15
D: TRBD2
J: TRBJ2-3
CDR3: CASSVRGGTQDTQYF
DNA: TGTGCCAGCAGCGTACGCGGGGGGACACAAGATACGCAGTATTTT

size: once
V: TRBV6-6
length: 14
D: TRBD1
J: TRBJ2-2
CDR3: CASRGTGKSGELFF
DNA: TGTGCCAGCAGAGGGACAGGGAAAAGCGGGGAGCTGTTTTTT

size: NA
V: TRBV6-5
length: 11
D: NA
J: TRBJ1-1
CDR3: CASSNGRQAFF
DNA: TGTGCCAGCAGTAACGGACGGCAAGCTTTCTTT

size: NA
V: TRBV25-1
length: 15
D: TRBD2
J: TRBJ2-2
CDR3: CASTTAAGGTGELFF
DNA: TGTGCCAGCACCACGGCGGCGGGAGGTACCGGGGAGCTGTTTTTT

size: NA
V: TRBV19
length: 14
D: NA
J: TRBJ1-1
CDR3: CASSIGNVNTEAFF
DNA: TGTGCCAGTAGTATAGGGAATGTGAACACTGAAGCTTTCTTT

size: NA
V: TRBV6-1
length: 13
D: NA
J: TRBJ1-4
CDR3: CASSEQGYEKLFF
DNA: TGTGCCAGCAGTGAACAGGGGTATGAAAAACTGTTTTTT

size: NA
V: TRBV27
length: 15
D: TRBD1
J: TRBJ2-1
CDR3: CASSPGQAFRDEQFF
DNA: TGTGCCAGCAGTCCGGGACAGGCTTTTAGAGATGAGCAGTTCTTC

size: NA
V: TRBV7-9
length: 15
D: NA
J: TRBJ2-2
CDR3: CASSLARTNTGELFF
DNA: TGTGCCAGCAGCTTAGCCCGGACGAACACCGGGGAGCTGTTTTTT

size: NA
V: TRBV10-3
length: 15
D: TRBD2
J: TRBJ2-2
CDR3: CAIRTRGGAGGELFF
DNA: TGTGCCATCAGGACCCGCGGGGGGGCTGGCGGGGAGCTGTTTTTT

size: NA
V: TRBV2
length: 14
D: TRBD1
J: TRBJ1-1
CDR3: CASSEGTGNSEAFF
DNA: TGTGCCAGCAGCGAAGGGACAGGGAACAGTGAAGCTTTCTTT

size: once
V: TRBV11-2
length: 18
D: TRBD1
J: TRBJ2-6
CDR3: CASSLYRGPVSGANVLTF
DNA: TGTGCCAGCAGCCTATACAGGGGGCCGGTCTCTGGGGCCAACGTCCTGACTTTC

size: many
V: TRBV10-3
length: 13
D: TRBD1
J: TRBJ1-5
CDR3: CAIRQGEEQPQHF
DNA: TGTGCCATTCGACAGGGAGAAGAACAGCCCCAGCATTTT

size: medium-sized
V: TRBV4-1
length: 14
D: NA
J: TRBJ2-5
CDR3: CASSQQEMGETQYF
DNA: TGCGCCAGCAGCCAACAGGAGATGGGAGAGACCCAGTACTTC

size: NA
V: TRBV7-7
length: 15
D: TRBD2
J: TRBJ2-5
CDR3: CASSPNRGGEETQYF
DNA: TGTGCCAGCAGCCCCAATCGGGGAGGGGAAGAGACCCAGTACTTC

size: NA
V: TRBV6-4
length: 17
D: TRBD1
J: TRBJ2-2
CDR3: CASSDSGDSINTGELFF
DNA: TGTGCCAGCAGTGACTCCGGGGACAGTATAAACACCGGGGAGCTGTTTTTT

size: NA
V: TRBV29-1
length: 13
D: TRBD2
J: TRBJ2-5
CDR3: CSVAASGKETQYF
DNA: TGCAGCGTTGCGGCTAGCGGGAAAGAGACCCAGTACTTC

size: NA
V: TRBV10-1
length: 15
D: NA
J: TRBJ2-7
CDR3: CASSLGASEGYEQYF
DNA: TGCGCCAGCAGTCTAGGGGCTAGCGAGGGATACGAGCAGTACTTC

size: NA
V: TRBV2
length: 14
D: NA
J: TRBJ1-1
CDR3: CASMAGYSRTEAFF
DNA: TGTGCCAGCATGGCAGGGTATAGTCGCACTGAAGCTTTCTTT

size: NA
V: TRBV2
length: 15
D: TRBD1
J: TRBJ1-1
CDR3: CASSARTGLYTEAFF
DNA: TGTGCCAGCAGCGCTAGGACAGGGCTGTACACTGAAGCTTTCTTT

size: NA
V: TRBV10-3
length: 13
D: TRBD2
J: TRBJ2-1
CDR3: CATDTSASNEQFF
DNA: TGTGCCACTGATACTAGCGCCTCCAATGAGCAGTTCTTC

size: NA
V: TRBV29-1
length: 11
D: NA
J: TRBJ2-1
CDR3: CSVRFGNEQFF
DNA: TGCAGCGTTAGATTCGGCAATGAGCAGTTCTTC

size: NA
V: TRBV19
length: 15
D: TRBD1
J: TRBJ2-2
CDR3: CASSMGDRGTGELFF
DNA: TGTGCCAGTAGTATGGGGGACAGGGGAACCGGGGAGCTGTTTTTT

size: NA
V: TRBV15
length: 17
D: TRBD2
J: TRBJ2-3
CDR3: CATSRDYPGGVSDTQYF
DNA: TGTGCCACCAGCAGAGATTATCCGGGAGGGGTTTCAGATACGCAGTATTTT

size: NA
V: TRBV18
length: 15
D: TRBD1
J: TRBJ2-7
CDR3: CASSLTGTGIYEQYF
DNA: TGTGCCAGCTCACTTACCGGGACAGGGATCTACGAGCAGTACTTC

size: few
V: TRBV2
length: 15
D: TRBD2
J: TRBJ2-3
CDR3: CASRQIAGVSDTQYF
DNA: TGTGCCAGCAGGCAAATAGCGGGAGTATCAGATACGCAGTATTTT

size: NA
V: TRBV27
length: 13
D: NA
J: TRBJ1-6
CDR3: CATRTVNNSPLHF
DNA: TGTGCCACTAGGACAGTGAATAATTCACCCCTCCACTTT

size: NA
V: TRBV29-1
length: 14
D: TRBD2
J: TRBJ2-3
CDR3: CSVTSGRGSDTQYF
DNA: TGCAGCGTGACTAGCGGGAGGGGGTCAGATACGCAGTATTTT

size: NA
V: TRBV5-6
length: 15
D: NA
J: TRBJ1-4
CDR3: CASSLSPNGGGKLFF
DNA: TGTGCCAGCAGCTTATCTCCAAACGGAGGCGGAAAACTGTTTTTT

size: NA
V: TRBV27
length: 12
D: NA
J: TRBJ2-7
CDR3: CASSLEGREQYF
DNA: TGTGCCAGCAGTTTGGAGGGCCGCGAGCAGTACTTC

size: NA
V: TRBV18
length: 15
D: NA
J: TRBJ1-5
CDR3: CASSPHPGSNQPQHF
DNA: TGTGCCAGCTCACCCCATCCGGGAAGCAATCAGCCCCAGCATTTT

size: NA
V: TRBV29-1
length: 13
D: TRBD2
J: TRBJ2-5
CDR3: CSSLSASGETQYF
DNA: TGCAGCTCTCTGAGCGCTAGCGGGGAGACCCAGTACTTC

size: NA
V: TRBV30
length: 15
D: TRBD1
J: TRBJ2-2
CDR3: CAWSVRDRYTGELFF
DNA: TGTGCCTGGAGTGTCCGGGACAGATACACCGGGGAGCTGTTTTTT

size: NA
V: TRBV27
length: 15
D: TRBD1
J: TRBJ1-2
CDR3: CASSPQQGVRYGYTF
DNA: TGTGCCAGCAGTCCCCAACAGGGGGTAAGATATGGCTACACCTTC

size: NA
V: TRBV28
length: 21
D: TRBD1
J: TRBJ2-7
CDR3: CASSSYHNRDRGTRSSYEQYF
DNA: TGTGCCAGCAGTTCCTACCACAACCGGGACAGGGGGACTAGAAGCTCCTACGAGCAGTACTTC

size: NA
V: TRBV25-1
length: 14
D: NA
J: TRBJ2-7
CDR3: CASSESVDSYEQYF
DNA: TGTGCCAGCAGTGAATCGGTAGATTCCTACGAGCAGTACTTC

size: NA
V: TRBV7-9
length: 13
D: TRBD1
J: TRBJ1-2
CDR3: CASSSRQGYGYTF
DNA: TGTGCCAGCAGTTCCAGACAGGGCTATGGCTACACCTTC

size: NA
V: TRBV25-1
length: 17
D: TRBD2
J: TRBJ2-1
CDR3: CASSDRLAGERDNEQFF
DNA: TGTGCCAGCAGTGACCGTCTAGCGGGAGAAAGGGACAATGAGCAGTTCTTC

size: NA
V: TRBV5-1
length: 14
D: NA
J: TRBJ1-3
CDR3: CASSAGTDGNTIYF
DNA: TGCGCCAGCAGCGCAGGGACGGACGGAAACACCATATATTTT

size: few
V: TRBV28
length: 15
D: NA
J: TRBJ1-5
CDR3: CASSSRGAAGQPQHF
DNA: TGTGCCAGCAGTTCCCGGGGGGCTGCCGGTCAGCCCCAGCATTTT

size: few
V: TRBV5-1
length: 15
D: NA
J: TRBJ2-1
CDR3: CASSPPIGADGEQFF
DNA: TGCGCCAGCAGCCCGCCGATTGGGGCGGACGGTGAGCAGTTCTTC

size: NA
V: TRBV11-2
length: 14
D: NA
J: TRBJ1-2
CDR3: CASSFGTEGRGYTF
DNA: TGTGCCAGCAGCTTCGGAACAGAGGGGCGAGGCTACACCTTC

size: NA
V: TRBV6-4
length: 14
D: NA
J: TRBJ2-7
CDR3: CASSDMTVSYEQYF
DNA: TGTGCCAGCAGTGACATGACGGTGTCCTACGAGCAGTACTTC

size: NA
V: TRBV28
length: 15
D: TRBD2
J: TRBJ2-1
CDR3: CASKLAGTNYNEQFF
DNA: TGTGCCAGCAAATTAGCGGGGACCAACTACAATGAGCAGTTCTTC

size: once
V: TRBV7-9
length: 12
D: NA
J: TRBJ2-1
CDR3: CASREIRNEQFF
DNA: TGTGCCAGCAGGGAAATTCGCAATGAGCAGTTCTTC